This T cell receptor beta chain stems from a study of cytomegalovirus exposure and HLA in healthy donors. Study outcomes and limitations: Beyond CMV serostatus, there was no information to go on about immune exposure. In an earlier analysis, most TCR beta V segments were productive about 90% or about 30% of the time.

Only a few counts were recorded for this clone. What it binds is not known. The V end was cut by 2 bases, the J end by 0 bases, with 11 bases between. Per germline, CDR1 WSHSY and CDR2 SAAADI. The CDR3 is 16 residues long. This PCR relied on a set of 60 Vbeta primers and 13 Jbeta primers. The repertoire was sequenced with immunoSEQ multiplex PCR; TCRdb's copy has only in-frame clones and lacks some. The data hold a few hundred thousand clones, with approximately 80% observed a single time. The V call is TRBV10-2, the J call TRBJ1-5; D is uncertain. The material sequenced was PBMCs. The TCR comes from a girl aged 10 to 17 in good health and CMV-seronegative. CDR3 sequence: CASSENFGSSNQPQHF. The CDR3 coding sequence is TGCGCCAGCAGTGAGAATTTCGGGAGTAGCAATCAGCCCCAGCATTTT.